This T cell receptor beta chain was observed in a study of memory CD4+ T cells and cytomegalovirus serostatus. Study in general: Healthy Belgian adult donors included nine or ten CMV-positive and some 24 CMV-negative people. Findings and caveats of the study: CD4+ memory repertoires contained 67 of 164 reported CMV TCRbeta sequences. Repertoires predicted CMV serostatus with median bootstrapped AUC of about 0.96.

A remark on this clone: The antigen is unknown.

The sort gate was single viable CD3+CD4+CD8-CD45RO+ cells for memory CD4+ T cells. Total CD4+ T cells were enriched by CD4 positive selection. From germline, CDR1 is SGHTA and CDR2 FQGNSA. V was cut by 4 bases and J by 2 bases, with 8 bases left in between. The CDR3 runs 14 residues. The protocol was immunoSEQ multiplex PCR, while the TCRdb copy is restricted to in-frame clones and leaves out a portion. This table holds 60,000 to 75,000 clones, around 81% found once. This receptor was identified in an adult in good health and CMV-seronegative. Some clones in this sample may be carry-over from other donors' samples. The V and J genes are TRBV7-2 and TRBJ2-2; possibly TRBD1 or TRBD2 for D (5 bases each). Sequenced: memory CD4+ T cells from blood. The DNA of the CDR3 is TGTGCCAGCAGCTGGGACCCTAACACCGGGGAGCTGTTTTTT. Translated, it gives CASSWDPNTGELFF.